These 19 T cell receptor beta chains originate from one sample sequenced in a study of response to subunit inactivated influenza vaccine. TCRdb reanalysed the RT-PCR reads using MiXCR and keeps one entry per CDR3 protein. This table holds about 620,000 distinct CDR3 sequences, about 11% found once. The same specimen was also included in a second study, on T cells expressing NK-cell markers. That paper adds: The authors made TCR beta cDNA libraries by 5'RACE template switching. This switching added a universal primer site and UMIs.

Sequencing was performed on PBMCs from blood, taken on the day of vaccination. The receptors shown here come from a man aged 50-60 years who received an inactivated influenza vaccine.

This clonotype has a count of ten or more. The V call is TRBV12-3 or TRBV12-4, the J call TRBJ2-7; tentative D call: TRBD1 (6 bases). V was clipped by 2 bases and J by 4 bases, with 9 bases between them. There are 13 residues in the CDR3. CDR3 nucleotides: TGTGCCAGCAGTTTAAGACAGGTTTACGAGCAGTACTTC. The encoded protein is CASSLRQVYEQYF.

The chain joins TRBV5-1 to TRBJ2-1, with a tentative D call TRBD2 (5 bases). The CDR3 spans 14 residues. Trimming shortened V by 4 bases and J by 14 bases, and 22 bases separated the two germline ends. Germline assignment: CDR1 SGHRS and CDR2 YFSETQ. CDR3 nucleotide sequence: TGCGCCAGCAGCCCGCAGGACGGGAAGGATAGAGAGTTCTTC. Residues: CASSPQDGKDREFF. The whole variable domain, remainder taken from reference TRBV5-1 and TRBJ2-1, is KAGVTQTPRYLIKTRGQQVTLSCSPISGHRSVSWYQQTPGQGLQFLFEYFSETQRNKGNFPGRFSGRQFSNSRSEMNVSTLELGDSALYLCASSPQDGKDREFFGPGTRLTVL.

The genes are TRBV6-1 and TRBJ2-7; TRBD2 matches at 7 bases. Trimming cost V 6 bases and J 3 bases; bases outside gene matches: 14. The CDR3 totals 16 residues. Germline-derived CDR1 and CDR2 are MNHNS and SASEGT. CDR3 amino acids: CASRPIGLAAVYEQYF. Here the CDR3 DNA reads TGTGCCAGCAGACCTATAGGTCTAGCGGCTGTCTACGAGCAGTACTTC.

This chain uses TRBV14 with TRBJ2-1; 9 nucleotides match TRBD2. The CDR3 totals 16 residues. CDR1 and CDR2 (germline): SGHDN, FVKESK. V shed 2 bases and J 1 base; nucleotides not matched to a gene: 3. The CDR3 sequence is CASSQILAGSYNEQFF. The CDR3 DNA reads TGTGCCAGCAGCCAAATACTAGCGGGTTCCTACAATGAGCAGTTCTTC.

This chain joins TRBV24-1 and TRBJ2-7, with D hard to call. In germline, CDR1 is KGHDR, CDR2 SFDVKD. V was trimmed by 0 bases and J by 9 bases, leaving 8 bases between them. The length of the CDR3 is 12 residues. CDR3 bases: TGTGCCACCAGTGATTTGACGCTTCTGCAGTACTTC. Translation gives CATSDLTLLQYF.

V and J are TRBV6-5 and TRBJ2-1; a possible D gene is TRBD1 (6 bases). The CDR3 sequence is 14 residues long. CDR1 is MNHEY, CDR2 SVGAGI, per germline. The V gene lost 3 bases and the J gene lost 6 bases, with 12 bases spanning the gap. The CDR3 DNA reads as TGTGCCAGCAGTTATGTACAGGGTGTCAATGAGCAGTTCTTC. Translation gives CASSYVQGVNEQFF.

This clonotype has just a few counts. V gene TRBV30 combines with J gene TRBJ1-1, with unresolved D. CDR3 size: 13 residues. The V end was cut by 4 bases, the J end by 1 base, with 10 bases between. The germline V gene encodes CDR1 GTSNPN and CDR2 SVGIG (reference sequence). The CDR3 DNA sequence: TGTGCCTGGAAAGCAGCGCGGAACACTGAAGCTTTCTTT. It is translated as CAWKAARNTEAFF.

Only a few counts were recorded for this clonotype. The chain combines TRBV5-6 with TRBJ2-6; no definite D call. Germline V lookup: CDR1 SGHDT, CDR2 YYEEEE. Trimming removed 3 bases at V and 0 bases at J, with 7 bases between. This CDR3 contains 15 residues. The CDR3 spells CASSSGFSGANVLTF. The CDR3 bases are TGTGCCAGCAGCTCGGGTTTCTCTGGGGCCAACGTCCTGACTTTC.

The chain links TRBV20-1 to TRBJ1-5; TRBD1 might be the D (5 bases). CDR3 length: 13 residues. Per germline, CDR1 DFQATT and CDR2 SNEGSKA (reference sequence). V dropped 3 bases and J dropped 7 bases, with 13 bases sitting between them. The CDR3 DNA is TGCAGTGCTAGGGACCTAGGGGAACAGCCCCAGCATTTT. This sequence encodes CSARDLGEQPQHF.

The CDR3 is CASSLGQTANTEAFF. CDR3 coding DNA: TGTGCCAGCAGTTTGGGGCAAACAGCGAACACTGAAGCTTTCTTT. The rearrangement joins TRBV12-3 or TRBV12-4 to TRBJ1-1; D is perhaps TRBD1 (5 bases). The CDR3 consists of 15 residues. Between the trimmed V and J ends, which lost 3 bases and 1 base, there was a span of 12 bases.

In its sample, this clonotype was seen a few times. This chain uses TRBV20-1 with TRBJ1-2; D gene uncertain. The V end was cut by 0 bases, the J end by 3 bases, with 8 bases between. The CDR3 runs 13 residues. CDR1 is DFQATT and CDR2 is SNEGSKA in the germline V gene (reference sequence). The CDR3 loop reads CSARDLEDYGYTF. The CDR3 nucleotides are TGCAGTGCTAGAGATCTAGAGGACTATGGCTACACCTTC.

Only a few counts were recorded for this clonotype. This rearrangement joins TRBV12-3 or TRBV12-4 to TRBJ2-2; TRBD1 is a possible D gene (6 bases). The V end lost 4 bases, the J end lost 6 bases, and 9 bases lay between the germline ends. The CDR3 runs to 13 residues. The CDR3 is CASSSRTAGELFF. Written as DNA, the CDR3 is TGTGCCAGCAGTTCTCGGACAGCCGGGGAGCTGTTTTTT.

This clonotype was seen repeatedly, ten times or more. This rearrangement joins TRBV5-1 to TRBJ1-4; tentatively, D is TRBD1 (6 bases). Germline V lookup: CDR1 SGHRS, CDR2 YFSETQ. V was trimmed by 0 bases and J by 0 bases, leaving 6 bases between them. The CDR3 loop spans 15 amino acids. CDR3 loop: CASSLGTATNEKLFF. The CDR3 bases are TGCGCCAGCAGCTTGGGGACAGCAACTAATGAAAAACTGTTTTTT.

The chain has TRBV7-2 and TRBJ2-5, with D possibly being TRBD2 (6 bases). The CDR3 is 12 amino acids. The V gene's germline CDR1 is SGHTA and CDR2 FQGNSA. V shed 5 bases and J shed 7 bases, with 11 bases lying between them. Here the CDR3 reads CASSVLGGTQYF. CDR3 sequence (DNA): TGTGCCAGCAGCGTCCTCGGGGGGACCCAGTACTTC. The variable domain in full, with the rest retrieved from reference TRBV7-2 and TRBJ2-5, is GAGVSQSPSNKVTEKGKDVELRCDPISGHTALYWYRQSLGQGLEFLIYFQGNSAPDKSGLPSDRFSAERTGGSVSTLTIQRTQQEDSAVYLCASSVLGGTQYFGPGTRLLVL.

This clonotype was observed at least ten times. The rearrangement links TRBV20-1 to TRBJ1-2; 7 positions agree with TRBD1. J gave up 2 bases and V 0 bases, and 0 bases lay outside the gene matches. The CDR3 covers 13 residues. Germline CDR1 reads DFQATT; CDR2 reads SNEGSKA (reference sequence). The CDR3 nucleotides are TGCAGTGCTAGAGAGGGACAGAACTATGGCTACACCTTC. As protein: CSAREGQNYGYTF.

This clonotype has just a few counts. This chain joins TRBV7-2 and TRBJ2-5; D possibly matches TRBD1 or TRBD2 (5 bases each). This CDR3 region has 15 residues. Trimming stripped 5 bases from V and 3 bases from J, with 16 bases between. From germline, CDR1 is SGHTA and CDR2 FQGNSA. CDR3 DNA: TGTGCCAGCAGCCCGGGACCAACATCCGAAGAGACCCAGTACTTC. Residues: CASSPGPTSEETQYF.

The chain recombines TRBV6-1 with TRBJ1-5, with 8 positions matching TRBD1. The CDR3 extends over 16 amino acids. Germline lookup yields CDR1 MNHNS and CDR2 SASEGT. Trimming removed 1 base from V and 2 bases from J; junction bases left unmatched: 4. The CDR3 loop is CASSEGTGWGNQPQHF. CDR3 sequence (DNA): TGTGCCAGCAGTGAAGGGACAGGGTGGGGCAATCAGCCCCAGCATTTT.

The rearrangement uses TRBV20-1 and TRBJ2-3; D ambiguous. The CDR3 is 13 residues long. Germline-derived CDR1 and CDR2 are DFQATT and SNEGSKA (reference sequence). Deletions cut 3 bases from V and 10 bases from J, with 17 bases between. DNA of the CDR3: TGCAGTGCTAGTCGCATTTTAGAGGTTGCGCAGTATTTT. Translating gives CSASRILEVAQYF.

This clonotype has only a few counts. A read error may produce the germline difference seen at one junction end. This chain uses TRBV9 with TRBJ1-5, with 9 bases identical to TRBD1. The CDR3 contains 14 residues. Germline values: CDR1 SGDLS, CDR2 YYNGEE. The CDR3 DNA sequence: TGTGCCAGCAGCGTAGGAATCGGACAGGGGAGACTTACTTGG. Protein: CASSVGIGQGRLTW. The full variable domain, in which reference TRBV9 and TRBJ1-5 provide the parts outside the CDR3, is DSGVTQTPKHLITATGQRVTLRCSPRSGDLSVYWYQQSLDQGLQFLIQYYNGEERAKGNILERFSAQQFPDLHSELNLSSLELGDSALYFCASSVGIGQGRLTWGDGTRLSIL.